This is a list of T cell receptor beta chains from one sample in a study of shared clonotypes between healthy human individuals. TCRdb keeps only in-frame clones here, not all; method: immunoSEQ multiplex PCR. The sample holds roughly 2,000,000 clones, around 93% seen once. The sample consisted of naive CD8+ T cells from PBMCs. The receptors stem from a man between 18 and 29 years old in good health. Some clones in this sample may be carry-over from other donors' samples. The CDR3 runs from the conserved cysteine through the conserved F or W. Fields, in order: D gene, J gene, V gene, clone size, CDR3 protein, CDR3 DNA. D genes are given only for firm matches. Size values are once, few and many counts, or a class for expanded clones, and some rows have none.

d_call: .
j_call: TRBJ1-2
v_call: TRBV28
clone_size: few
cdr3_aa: CASSPLWGALGYTF
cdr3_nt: TGTGCCAGCAGTCCACTTTGGGGGGCGCTAGGCTACACCTTC

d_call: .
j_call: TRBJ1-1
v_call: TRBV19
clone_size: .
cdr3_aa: CASSIVGIPEAFF
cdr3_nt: TGTGCCAGTAGTATAGTCGGGATCCCTGAAGCTTTCTTT

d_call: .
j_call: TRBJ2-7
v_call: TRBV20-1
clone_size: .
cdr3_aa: CSVGREQYF
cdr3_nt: TGCAGTGTCGGGAGAGAGCAGTACTTC

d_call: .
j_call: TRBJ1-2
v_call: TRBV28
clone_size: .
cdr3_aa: CASSLAGQRNYGYTF
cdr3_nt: TGTGCCAGCAGTTTGGCCGGACAGAGAAACTATGGCTACACCTTC

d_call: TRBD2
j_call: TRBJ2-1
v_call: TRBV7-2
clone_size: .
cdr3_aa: CASSNGLAGYNEQFF
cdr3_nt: TGTGCCAGCAGCAACGGACTAGCGGGTTACAATGAGCAGTTCTTC

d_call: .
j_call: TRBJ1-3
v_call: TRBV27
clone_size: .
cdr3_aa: CASSSQPDGAGNTIYF
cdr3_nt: TGTGCCAGCAGTTCGCAACCAGACGGGGCTGGAAACACCATATATTTT

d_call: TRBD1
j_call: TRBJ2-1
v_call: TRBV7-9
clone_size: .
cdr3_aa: CASSEAPGQTYNEQFF
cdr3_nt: TGTGCCAGCAGCGAAGCCCCGGGACAGACTTACAATGAGCAGTTCTTC

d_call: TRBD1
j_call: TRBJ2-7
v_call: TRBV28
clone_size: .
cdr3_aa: CASSSLWTGELVLNPYEQYF
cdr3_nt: TGTGCCAGCAGTTCATTGTGGACAGGCGAACTAGTGCTCAACCCCTACGAGCAGTACTTC

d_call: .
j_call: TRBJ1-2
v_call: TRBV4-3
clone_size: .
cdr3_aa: CASSQEVYKAGYTF
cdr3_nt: TGCGCCAGCAGCCAAGAGGTATATAAGGCGGGCTACACCTTC

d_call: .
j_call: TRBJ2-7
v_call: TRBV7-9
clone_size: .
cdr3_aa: CASSDVRGTGEQYF
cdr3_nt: TGTGCCAGCAGCGATGTACGGGGGACGGGGGAGCAGTACTTC

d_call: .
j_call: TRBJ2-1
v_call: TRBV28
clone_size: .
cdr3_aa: CASSPSDEQFF
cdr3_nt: TGTGCCAGCAGCCCCAGCGATGAGCAGTTCTTC

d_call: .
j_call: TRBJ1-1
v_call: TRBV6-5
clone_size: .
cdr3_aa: CASSSGRQFNTEAFF
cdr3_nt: TGTGCCAGCAGTTCAGGAAGACAGTTTAACACTGAAGCTTTCTTT

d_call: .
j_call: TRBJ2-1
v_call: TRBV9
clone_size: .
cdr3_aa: CASSVIPGVASTPHEQFF
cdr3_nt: TGTGCCAGCAGCGTAATCCCGGGAGTCGCATCTACCCCCCATGAGCAGTTCTTC

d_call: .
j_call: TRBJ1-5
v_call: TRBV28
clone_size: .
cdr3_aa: CASSFRDPNQPQHF
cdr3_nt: TGTGCCAGCAGTTTTCGGGACCCCAATCAGCCCCAGCATTTT

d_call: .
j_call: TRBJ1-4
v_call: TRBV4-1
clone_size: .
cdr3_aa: CASSPLDGPTNEKLFF
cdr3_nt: TGCGCCAGCAGCCCCTTGGACGGCCCAACTAATGAAAAACTGTTTTTT

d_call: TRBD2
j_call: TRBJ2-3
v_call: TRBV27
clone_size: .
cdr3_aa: CASSLNGLAGVRDTQYF
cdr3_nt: TGTGCCAGCAGTCTTAACGGACTAGCGGGAGTAAGGGATACGCAGTATTTT

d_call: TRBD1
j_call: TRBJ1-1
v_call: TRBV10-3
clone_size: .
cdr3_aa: CATGDRLNTEAFF
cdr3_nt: TGTGCCACGGGGGACAGACTGAACACTGAAGCTTTCTTT

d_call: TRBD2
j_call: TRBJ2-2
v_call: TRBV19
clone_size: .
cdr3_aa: CASYGTSGTLAGELFF
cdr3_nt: TGTGCCAGTTATGGGACTAGCGGGACCCTCGCCGGGGAGCTGTTTTTT

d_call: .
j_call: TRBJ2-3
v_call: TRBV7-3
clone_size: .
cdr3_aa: CASSLVGNTDTQYF
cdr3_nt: TGTGCCAGCAGCTTAGTCGGGAACACAGATACGCAGTATTTT

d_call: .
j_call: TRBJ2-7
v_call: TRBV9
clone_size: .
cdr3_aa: CASSVEDSTVHEQYF
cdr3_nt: TGTGCCAGCAGCGTAGAGGACAGTACCGTCCACGAGCAGTACTTC

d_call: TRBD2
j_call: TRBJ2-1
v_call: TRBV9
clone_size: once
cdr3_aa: CASSVSGRGYNEQFF
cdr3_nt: TGTGCCAGCAGCGTAAGCGGGAGAGGATACAATGAGCAGTTCTTC

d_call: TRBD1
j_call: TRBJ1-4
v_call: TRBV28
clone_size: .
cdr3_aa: CASSFEGADEKLFF
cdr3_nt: TGTGCCAGCAGTTTTGAGGGGGCAGATGAAAAACTGTTTTTT

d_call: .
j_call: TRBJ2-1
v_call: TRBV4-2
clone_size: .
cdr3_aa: CASSQDHPGLYNEQFF
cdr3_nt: TGTGCCAGCAGCCAGGACCACCCCGGCCTTTACAATGAGCAGTTCTTC

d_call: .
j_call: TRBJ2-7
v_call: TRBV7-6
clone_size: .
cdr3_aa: CASSLGAGKADEQYF
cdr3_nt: TGTGCCAGCAGCTTAGGAGCAGGGAAGGCAGACGAGCAGTACTTC

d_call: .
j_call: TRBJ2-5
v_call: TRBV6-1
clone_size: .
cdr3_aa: CASSDYIRAVRETQYF
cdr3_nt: TGTGCCAGCAGTGATTATATCCGGGCGGTAAGGGAGACCCAGTACTTC

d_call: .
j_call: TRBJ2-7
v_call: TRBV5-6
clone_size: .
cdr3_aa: CASSLAVGAGQYF
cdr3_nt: TGTGCCAGCAGCTTGGCCGTTGGGGCTGGGCAGTACTTC

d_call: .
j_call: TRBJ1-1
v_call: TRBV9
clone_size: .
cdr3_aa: CASSTGVGYTEAFF
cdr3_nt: TGTGCCAGCAGCACGGGGGTAGGGTACACTGAAGCTTTCTTT

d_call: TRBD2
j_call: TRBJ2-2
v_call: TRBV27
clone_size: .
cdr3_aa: CASSSTSGSGGELFF
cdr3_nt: TGTGCCAGCAGTTCGACTAGCGGGAGTGGCGGGGAGCTGTTTTTT

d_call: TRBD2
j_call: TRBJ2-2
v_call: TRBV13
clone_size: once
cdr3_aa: CASSPTPGLAADTGELFF
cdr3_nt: TGTGCCAGCAGCCCGACGCCGGGACTAGCGGCGGACACCGGGGAGCTGTTTTTT

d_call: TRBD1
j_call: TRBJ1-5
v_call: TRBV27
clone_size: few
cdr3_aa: CASSFRDRYQPQHF
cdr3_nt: TGTGCCAGCAGTTTCCGGGACAGGTATCAGCCCCAGCATTTT

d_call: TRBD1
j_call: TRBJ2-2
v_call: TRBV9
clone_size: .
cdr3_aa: CASSGTGYGELFF
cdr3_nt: TGTGCCAGCAGCGGGACAGGGTACGGGGAGCTGTTTTTT

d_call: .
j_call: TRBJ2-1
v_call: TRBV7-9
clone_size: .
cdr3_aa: CASSSQGRVQSSYNEQFF
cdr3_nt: TGTGCCAGCAGCTCCCAGGGGAGGGTCCAAAGCTCCTACAATGAGCAGTTCTTC

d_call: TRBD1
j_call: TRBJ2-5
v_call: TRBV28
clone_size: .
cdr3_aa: CASVPGRGYQETQYF
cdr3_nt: TGTGCCAGCGTTCCGGGCAGGGGGTACCAAGAGACCCAGTACTTC

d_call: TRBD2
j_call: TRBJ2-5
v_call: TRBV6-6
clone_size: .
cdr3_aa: CASSYRGGVQETQYF
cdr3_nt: TGTGCCAGCAGTTACCGTGGGGGGGTCCAAGAGACCCAGTACTTC

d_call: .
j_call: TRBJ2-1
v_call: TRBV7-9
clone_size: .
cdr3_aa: CASRADPYNEQFF
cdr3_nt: TGTGCCAGCAGGGCGGATCCTTACAATGAGCAGTTCTTC

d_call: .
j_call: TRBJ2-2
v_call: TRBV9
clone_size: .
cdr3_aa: CASSASTGNTGELFF
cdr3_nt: TGTGCCAGCAGCGCCAGTACTGGGAACACCGGGGAGCTGTTTTTT

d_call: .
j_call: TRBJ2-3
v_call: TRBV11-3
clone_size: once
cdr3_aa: CASSLGESWSDTQYF
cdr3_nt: TGTGCCAGCAGCTTAGGGGAGAGTTGGTCGGATACGCAGTATTTT

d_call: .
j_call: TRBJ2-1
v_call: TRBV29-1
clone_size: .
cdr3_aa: CSVEWVSSYNEQFF
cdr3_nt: TGCAGCGTTGAGTGGGTAAGCTCCTACAATGAGCAGTTCTTC

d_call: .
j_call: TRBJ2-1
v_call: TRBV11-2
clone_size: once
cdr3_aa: CASSLIIIGPNEQFF
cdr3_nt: TGTGCCAGCAGCTTAATAATTATCGGCCCCAATGAGCAGTTCTTC

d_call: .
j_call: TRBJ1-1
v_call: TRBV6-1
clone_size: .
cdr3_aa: CASSHSGGIDTEAFF
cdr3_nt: TGTGCCAGCAGCCACTCGGGAGGGATCGACACTGAAGCTTTCTTT

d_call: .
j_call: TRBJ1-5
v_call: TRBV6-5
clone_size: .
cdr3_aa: CASSPAGSVQPQHF
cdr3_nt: TGTGCCAGCAGCCCCGCCGGATCGGTTCAGCCCCAGCATTTT

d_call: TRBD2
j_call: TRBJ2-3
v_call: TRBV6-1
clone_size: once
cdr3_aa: CASSDIAGAGTDTQYF
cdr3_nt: TGTGCCAGCAGTGACATAGCGGGAGCGGGAACAGATACGCAGTATTTT

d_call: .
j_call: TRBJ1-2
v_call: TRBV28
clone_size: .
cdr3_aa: CASSLGPGPGRHYGYTF
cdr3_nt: TGTGCCAGCAGTTTGGGGCCGGGGCCAGGCCGGCACTATGGCTACACCTTC

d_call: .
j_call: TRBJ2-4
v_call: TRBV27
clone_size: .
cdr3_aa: CASSLVPRHIQYF
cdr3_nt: TGTGCCAGCAGTTTAGTCCCCAGGCACATTCAGTACTTC

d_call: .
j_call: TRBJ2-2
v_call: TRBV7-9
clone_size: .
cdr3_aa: CASSVGVIGTGELFF
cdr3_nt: TGTGCCAGCAGCGTGGGGGTAATCGGGACCGGGGAGCTGTTTTTT

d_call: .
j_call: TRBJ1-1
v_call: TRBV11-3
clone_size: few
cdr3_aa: CASSPEGGDTEAFF
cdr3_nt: TGTGCCAGCAGCCCCGAAGGCGGAGACACTGAAGCTTTCTTT

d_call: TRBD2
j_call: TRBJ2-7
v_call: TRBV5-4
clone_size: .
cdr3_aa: CASSLGLAANSYEQYF
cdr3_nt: TGTGCCAGCAGCTTGGGACTAGCGGCGAACTCCTACGAGCAGTACTTC

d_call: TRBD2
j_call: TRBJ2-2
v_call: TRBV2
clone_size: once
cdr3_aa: CASSEALRLAGERTGELFF
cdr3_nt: TGTGCCAGCAGTGAAGCGCTTCGCCTAGCGGGAGAGCGAACCGGGGAGCTGTTTTTT

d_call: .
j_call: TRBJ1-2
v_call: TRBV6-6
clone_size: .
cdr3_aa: CASSYVTGLQNGYTF
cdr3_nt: TGTGCCAGCAGTTACGTGACCGGTCTTCAGAATGGCTACACCTTC

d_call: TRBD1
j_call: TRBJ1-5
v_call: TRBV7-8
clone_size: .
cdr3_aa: CASSLNLIEGQGIQPQHF
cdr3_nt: TGTGCCAGCAGCTTAAATCTTATCGAGGGACAGGGTATCCAGCCCCAGCATTTT

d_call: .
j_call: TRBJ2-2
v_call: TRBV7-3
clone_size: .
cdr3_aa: CASSLPPRLRDTGELFF
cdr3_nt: TGTGCCAGCAGCTTACCGCCCCGCCTCCGAGACACCGGGGAGCTGTTTTTT

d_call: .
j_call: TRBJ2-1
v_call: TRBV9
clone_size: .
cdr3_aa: CASTVGDRMGNEQFF
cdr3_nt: TGTGCCAGCACCGTAGGGGATCGGATGGGCAATGAGCAGTTCTTC

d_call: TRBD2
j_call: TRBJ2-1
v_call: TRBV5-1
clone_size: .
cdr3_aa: CASSLAGGTNNEQFF
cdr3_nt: TGCGCCAGCAGCTTGGCCGGCGGGACTAACAATGAGCAGTTCTTC

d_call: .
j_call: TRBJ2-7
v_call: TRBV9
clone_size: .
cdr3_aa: CASSPTSGPAYEQYF
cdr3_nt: TGTGCCAGCAGCCCTACCTCCGGGCCAGCTTACGAGCAGTACTTC

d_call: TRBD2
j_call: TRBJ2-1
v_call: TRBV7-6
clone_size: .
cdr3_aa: CASSGRVAGATWGNEQFF
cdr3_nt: TGTGCCAGCAGCGGGAGGGTAGCGGGAGCTACGTGGGGAAATGAGCAGTTCTTC

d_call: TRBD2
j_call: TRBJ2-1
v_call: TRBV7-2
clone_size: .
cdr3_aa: CASSLPVGLAGSYNEQFF
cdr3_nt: TGTGCCAGCAGCTTACCCGTCGGACTAGCGGGCTCCTACAATGAGCAGTTCTTC

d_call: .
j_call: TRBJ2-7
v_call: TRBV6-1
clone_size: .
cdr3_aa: CASSGPWLGVYEQYF
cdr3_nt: TGTGCCAGCAGTGGACCCTGGCTAGGCGTCTACGAGCAGTACTTC

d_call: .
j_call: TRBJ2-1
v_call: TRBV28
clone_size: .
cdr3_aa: CASSFTPVSYNEQFF
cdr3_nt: TGTGCCAGCAGCTTCACCCCGGTATCCTACAATGAGCAGTTCTTC

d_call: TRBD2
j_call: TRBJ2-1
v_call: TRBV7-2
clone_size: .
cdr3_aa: CASSLIRTSGRAADEQFF
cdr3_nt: TGTGCCAGCAGCCTAATACGGACTAGCGGGAGGGCCGCTGATGAGCAGTTCTTC

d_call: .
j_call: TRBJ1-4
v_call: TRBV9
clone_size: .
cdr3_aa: CASSGEGSLGKLFF
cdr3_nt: TGTGCCAGCAGCGGGGAGGGGTCATTGGGAAAACTGTTTTTT